The clone carrying this T cell receptor beta chain was counted a single time. What it binds is not known. These data come from a study of cytomegalovirus exposure and HLA in healthy donors. Turning to the study itself: The approximately 120 million unique TCR beta sequences, from about 190 million T cells, were found by an earlier analysis. Researchers found that roughly 81% of some 400 genotyped donors fell within the Caucasian-associated ancestry cluster.

Findings and caveats of the study: It was 164 TCR beta chains that were listed as cytomegalovirus-associated. Many donors carried some public TCRs, although rarity characterized most TCR sequences.

60 Vbeta and 13 Jbeta primers were used in PCR. Sequencing used immunoSEQ multiplex PCR; TCRdb keeps in-frame clones, though not all of them. Here the sample spans some 180,000 clones, roughly 87% being singletons. The CDR3 contains 12 residues. The V gene's germline CDR1 is SGHVS and CDR2 FNYEAQ. Trimming removed 1 base from V and 5 bases from J, with 6 bases in between. The sequenced sample consisted of PBMCs. The chain carries TRBV7-6 and TRBJ2-7, with D possibly TRBD2 on 5 matching bases. The clonotype comes from a girl under three years old in good health and CMV-seronegative. CDR3 sequence: CASSLVGDEQYF. The CDR3 region has the DNA TGTGCCAGCAGCTTAGTCGGGGACGAGCAGTACTTC.